These 19 T cell receptor beta chains were all obtained from the same sample, sequenced in a study of T cell changes during pregnancy in multiple sclerosis. Libraries were prepared by immunoSEQ multiplex PCR; TCRdb keeps only in-frame clonotypes and omits some of them. The top ten hold 1.5% to 2% of the sample, which has tens of thousands of clones, roughly 88% seen once. The sequenced sample was peripheral blood, obtained in the first trimester of pregnancy. These receptors came from a female donor with multiple sclerosis, enrolled in a pregnancy study.

This chain joins TRBV6-5 and TRBJ1-2; 7 bases agree with TRBD1. Trimming cost V 6 bases and J 6 bases; bases outside gene matches: 10. The CDR3 has 14 residues. Germline assignment: CDR1 MNHEY and CDR2 SVGAGI. In DNA, the CDR3 is TGTGCCAGCAGGGAACAGGGGAGTTCCGATGGCTACACCTTC. Residues: CASREQGSSDGYTF.

The chain carries TRBV30 and TRBJ1-1; no clear D. The CDR3 runs to 14 residues. V dropped 0 bases and J dropped 12 bases, with 20 bases sitting between them. In germline, CDR1 is GTSNPN, CDR2 SVGIG (reference sequence). In DNA form, the CDR3 reads TGTGCCTGGAGTGTATCTCGGGGTCCGGGAACGACTTTCTTT. It codes for CAWSVSRGPGTTFF.

V is TRBV28 and J is TRBJ1-1; 8 bases are a match to TRBD1. The germline V gene has CDR1 MDHEN and CDR2 SYDVKM. This CDR3 has 16 residues. The junction had 14 bases not matched to a gene; V was cut back by 5 bases and J by 6 bases. In nucleotides, the CDR3 is TGTGCCAGCAGTCCCCCCCTGGACAGGGTCTATCCTGAAGCTTTCTTT. As protein: CASSPPLDRVYPEAFF.

The rearrangement links TRBV28 to TRBJ2-7, with TRBD1 matching over 7 bases. Germline assignment: CDR1 MDHEN and CDR2 SYDVKM. The CDR3 loop spans 13 amino acids. J was trimmed by 7 bases and V by 4 bases; bases with no gene match: 7. The CDR3 nucleotides read TGTGCCAGCAGTTACGGGGCAGGGGGAGAGCAGTACTTC. It codes for CASSYGAGGEQYF.

This clone occurred once. The J gene is TRBJ2-5, the V gene TRBV5-4, with no clear D. The CDR3 runs 12 residues. The V gene's germline CDR1 is SGHNT and CDR2 YYREEE (reference sequence). Trimming stripped 2 bases from V and 5 bases from J, with 7 bases between. The DNA for the CDR3 is TGTGCCAGCAGCTTCCCCAGGGAGACCCAGTACTTC. It yields the protein CASSFPRETQYF.

CDR3 coding DNA: TGTGCCAGCAGCCACAGACTAGCGGGAGGGCCAGGGGAGCAGTTCTTC. Translating gives CASSHRLAGGPGEQFF. The chain employs TRBV7-6 and TRBJ2-1; 14 bases map to TRBD2. The V segment lost 5 bases and the J segment 10 bases; nucleotides outside the gene matches: 10. This CDR3 comprises 16 residues. CDR1 and CDR2 from the germline V gene are SGHVS and FNYEAQ.

The gene calls are TRBV28 and TRBJ1-5, with D perhaps TRBD1 (5 bases). V lost 2 bases and J 0 bases, leaving 11 bases between the germline ends. Germline V lookup: CDR1 MDHEN, CDR2 SYDVKM. The CDR3 loop spans 16 amino acids. The CDR3 here is CASSLDSRYSNQPQHF. The CDR3 DNA is TGTGCCAGCAGTTTAGACAGCCGTTATAGCAATCAGCCCCAGCATTTT.

This sequence joins TRBV27 and TRBJ1-1; 7 bases line up with TRBD1. Germline V gene sequence: CDR1 MNHEY, CDR2 SMNVEV (reference sequence). This CDR3 has 13 residues. The ends lost 5 bases at V and 4 bases at J; junction bases unmatched: 4. This CDR3 is CASSRQGPTEAFF. The CDR3 DNA is TGTGCCAGCAGTAGACAGGGTCCCACTGAAGCTTTCTTT.

This rearrangement joins TRBV6-1 to TRBJ2-5, with 7 bases identical to TRBD2. Germline V gene data show CDR1 as MNHNS and CDR2 as SASEGT. V gave up 3 bases and J gave up 5 bases; unmatched junction bases: 12. There are 16 residues in the CDR3. CDR3 coding DNA: TGTGCCAGCAGTGACAAGTATGGGGGGGTGAGGGAGACCCAGTACTTC. Amino acids: CASSDKYGGVRETQYF.

The chain joins TRBV11-2 to TRBJ2-7; 8 positions agree with TRBD2. The junction had 8 bases not matched to a gene; V was cut back by 5 bases and J by 2 bases. The CDR3 consists of 15 residues. From germline, CDR1 is SGHAT and CDR2 FQNNGV. The CDR3 region has the DNA TGTGCCAGCAGCGCGAGGACAGCGGGGGCCTACGAGCAGTACTTC. It codes for CASSARTAGAYEQYF.

This chain joins TRBV6-4 and TRBJ2-5; D might be TRBD2 (7 bases). Trimming cost V 7 bases and J 1 base, with 22 bases left between them. The CDR3 loop spans 17 amino acids. In germline, CDR1 is MRHNA, CDR2 SNTAGT. The CDR3 region is CASIPRGSAGPQETQYF. In DNA form, the CDR3 reads TGTGCCAGCATTCCTAGGGGGTCAGCGGGGCCCCAAGAGACCCAGTACTTC.

In nucleotides, the CDR3 is TGCGCCAGCAGCCAAGATTCGACGGGGGTTGGCTACACCTTC. Protein sequence: CASSQDSTGVGYTF. This rearrangement joins TRBV4-1 to TRBJ1-2, with a possible D match to TRBD1 (5 bases). Germline assignment: CDR1 MGHRA and CDR2 YSYEKL. This CDR3 has 14 residues. Trimming cost V 0 bases and J 7 bases, with 12 bases left between them.

The chain couples TRBV19 to TRBJ1-4; D unresolved. The CDR3 has 15 amino acids. V dropped 2 bases and J dropped 8 bases, with 15 bases sitting between them. From germline, CDR1 is LNHDA and CDR2 SQIVND (reference sequence). The CDR3 loop reads CASSIFANRVEKLFF. CDR3 nucleotide sequence: TGTGCCAGTAGTATATTTGCAAATCGAGTAGAAAAACTGTTTTTT. Drawing the rest from reference TRBV19 and TRBJ1-4, the complete variable domain is DGGITQSPKYLFRKEGQNVTLSCEQNLNHDAMYWYRQDPGQGLRLIYYSQIVNDFQKGDIAEGYSVSREKKESFPLTVTSAQKNPTAFYLCASSIFANRVEKLFFGSGTQLSVL.

The chain combines TRBV7-6 with TRBJ2-7, with D perhaps TRBD2 (6 bases). V lost 5 bases and J 7 bases, leaving 18 bases between the germline ends. CDR3 length: 14 amino acids. Germline-derived CDR1 and CDR2 are SGHVS and FNYEAQ. CDR3 bases: TGTGCCAGCAGCCCCTTGGGGGGTTCGCGGGAGCAGTACTTC. Its translation is CASSPLGGSREQYF.

The chain links TRBV2 to TRBJ2-3; 12 bases line up with TRBD2. The germline V gene encodes CDR1 SNHLY and CDR2 FYNNEI. Unmatched junction bases numbered 2, after V lost 0 bases and J lost 4 bases. This CDR3 comprises 16 residues. The CDR3 region is CASSEALAGGPDTQYF. CDR3 nucleotides: TGTGCCAGCAGTGAAGCGCTAGCGGGAGGGCCAGATACGCAGTATTTT. The full variable domain, rest sourced from reference TRBV2 and TRBJ2-3, is EPEVTQTPSHQVTQMGQEVILRCVPISNHLYFYWYRQILGQKVEFLVSFYNNEISEKSEIFDDQFSVERPDGSNFTLKIRSTKLEDSAMYFCASSEALAGGPDTQYFGPGTRLTVL.

The CDR3 DNA is TGTGCCAGCAGTTTTTGGGCTAGCGGGAGGCCCGGAGATACGCAGTATTTT. This translates into CASSFWASGRPGDTQYF. This rearrangement joins TRBV28 to TRBJ2-3, with 11 positions matching TRBD2. This CDR3 is 17 amino acids long. Unmatched junction bases numbered 10, after V lost 3 bases and J lost 5 bases. The germline gives CDR1 MDHEN, CDR2 SYDVKM.

The chain uses TRBV5-4 and TRBJ2-3; perhaps TRBD1 as D (5 bases). Trimming shortened V by 4 bases and J by 6 bases, and 15 bases separated the two germline ends. Germline V gene sequence: CDR1 SGHNT, CDR2 YYREEE (reference sequence). CDR3 length: 14 amino acids. CDR3 sequence reads: CASSDARAADTQYF. The CDR3 DNA is TGTGCCAGCAGCGATGCCAGGGCGGCGGATACGCAGTATTTT.

This chain joins TRBV19 and TRBJ1-2; no definite D call. The germline gives CDR1 LNHDA, CDR2 SQIVND (reference sequence). Deletions cut 5 bases from V and 4 bases from J, with 5 bases between. The CDR3 has 11 residues. The chain's CDR3 is CASSPGYGYTF. CDR3 DNA: TGTGCCAGTAGTCCGGGCTATGGCTACACCTTC.

Regarding this clone: Distinct nucleotide sequences in the sample also encode this CDR3. The genes are TRBV9 and TRBJ2-7; D is unresolved. Trimming removed 2 bases at V and 3 bases at J, with 9 bases between. The CDR3 totals 13 residues. The germline V gene has CDR1 SGDLS and CDR2 YYNGEE. The CDR3 nucleotides are TGTGCCAGCAGCGTTGGCGGTAACTACGAGCAGTACTTC. Protein product: CASSVGGNYEQYF.